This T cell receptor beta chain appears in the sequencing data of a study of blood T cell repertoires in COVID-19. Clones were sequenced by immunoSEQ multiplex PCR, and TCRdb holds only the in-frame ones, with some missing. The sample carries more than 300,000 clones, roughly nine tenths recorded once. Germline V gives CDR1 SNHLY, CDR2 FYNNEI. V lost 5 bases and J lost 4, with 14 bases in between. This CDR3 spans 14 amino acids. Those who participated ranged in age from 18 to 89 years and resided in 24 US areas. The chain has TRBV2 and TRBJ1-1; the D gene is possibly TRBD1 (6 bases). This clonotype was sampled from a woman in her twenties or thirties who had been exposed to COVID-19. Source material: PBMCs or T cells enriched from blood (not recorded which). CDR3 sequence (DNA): TGTGCCAGCAGTTATACAGGGACGAGCACTGAAGCTTTCTTT. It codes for CASSYTGTSTEAFF.